Shown below are 19 T cell receptor beta chains from a single sample sequenced in a study of T cell responses to AZD1222 COVID-19 vaccine. TCRdb's copy holds only in-frame clones and misses some; the assay was immunoSEQ multiplex PCR. The table has some 180,000 clones, roughly nine tenths seen once; the top ten hold around 1.6%. The sample in question was peripheral blood, obtained 28 days after the second AZD1222 dose. The receptors originated from an adult who received the AZD1222 COVID-19 vaccine.

This clone was seen a handful of times. The genes are TRBV27 and TRBJ1-2; 10 nucleotides line up with TRBD1. The V and J ends lost 4 bases and 2 bases, in that order; junction bases with no gene match: 10. This CDR3 region has 17 residues. In germline, CDR1 is MNHEY, CDR2 SMNVEV (reference sequence). In DNA, the CDR3 is TGTGCCAGCAGTTCCCTTCCCCCGGGACAGGGGAACTATGGCTACACCTTC. It specifies CASSSLPPGQGNYGYTF.

The chain recombines TRBV9 with TRBJ1-3, with D uncertain. The CDR3 is 15 residues long. Germline V gene data show CDR1 as SGDLS and CDR2 as YYNGEE. V was shortened by 4 bases and J by 4 bases, with 15 bases between the two germline ends. The CDR3 spells CASSSDGFSGNTIYF. CDR3 DNA sequence: TGTGCCAGCAGCTCAGACGGGTTTTCAGGAAACACCATATATTTT.

J is TRBJ2-1 and V is TRBV4-2, with a possible D match to TRBD2 (6 bases). Between the trimmed V and J ends, which lost 0 bases and 9 bases, there was a span of 15 bases. The CDR3 runs to 15 residues. In germline, CDR1 is LGHNA, CDR2 YNFKEQ. Here the CDR3 DNA reads TGTGCCAGCAGCCAAGAAGGAGGGGTGGTGGGTGAGCAGTTCTTC. Its protein product is CASSQEGGVVGEQFF.

This clone was recorded a few times. CDR3 DNA: TGCGCCAGCAGCTCGACAGGGGCCTTGAACACTGAAGCTTTCTTT. It yields the protein CASSSTGALNTEAFF. The chain recombines TRBV5-1 with TRBJ1-1; 8 nucleotides align to TRBD1. This CDR3 contains 15 residues. Germline V CDR1 and CDR2: SGHRS, YFSETQ. Trimming took 3 bases from V and 0 from J; bases not matched to a gene: 4.

V and J are TRBV7-6 and TRBJ2-1; 7 bases match TRBD1. The V gene end was trimmed by 5 bases and the J gene end by 7 bases; junction bases not matched to a gene: 11. The germline V gene encodes CDR1 SGHVS and CDR2 FNYEAQ. CDR3 size: 15 residues. CDR3 residues: CASSQLGQNGNEQFF. Written as DNA, the CDR3 is TGTGCCAGCAGCCAATTGGGACAGAATGGGAATGAGCAGTTCTTC.

V and J are TRBV9 and TRBJ2-7, with D possibly being TRBD2 (5 bases). Per the germline V gene, CDR1 is SGDLS and CDR2 is YYNGEE. The CDR3 runs 15 residues. Trimming stripped 4 bases from V and 0 bases from J, with 14 bases between. CDR3: CASSPSGRGSYEQYF. The CDR3, as DNA: TGTGCCAGCAGCCCCTCAGGACGGGGCTCCTACGAGCAGTACTTC. The full variable domain, in which reference TRBV9 and TRBJ2-7 provide the parts outside the CDR3, is DSGVTQTPKHLITATGQRVTLRCSPRSGDLSVYWYQQSLDQGLQFLIQYYNGEERAKGNILERFSAQQFPDLHSELNLSSLELGDSALYFCASSPSGRGSYEQYFGPGTRLTVT.

The CDR3 sequence is CASSPRRLADQETQYF. The CDR3 DNA reads as TGCGCCAGCAGCCCACGGAGACTAGCGGACCAAGAGACCCAGTACTTC. The V and J genes are TRBV23-1 and TRBJ2-5, with TRBD2 identical over 9 bases. TRBV23-1 is an ORF, and what it does is uncertain. V gave up 6 bases and J gave up 0 bases; unmatched junction bases: 8. This CDR3 comprises 16 residues.

The V and J genes are TRBV7-3 and TRBJ2-7; tentatively, D is TRBD2 (5 bases). Germline assignment: CDR1 SGHTA and CDR2 FQGTGA. CDR3 length equals 14 residues. Trimming left V 3 bases short and J 0 bases short, with 9 bases between. CDR3 amino acids: CASSFSGASYEQYF. The CDR3 coding sequence is TGTGCCAGCAGCTTCAGCGGAGCCTCCTACGAGCAGTACTTC.

Of note for this clone: Other DNA sequences from this sample encode an identical CDR3 as well. The rearrangement uses TRBV5-1 and TRBJ2-1; D is unclear. The V end lost 4 bases, the J end lost 0 bases, and 5 bases lay between the germline ends. Germline values: CDR1 SGHRS, CDR2 YFSETQ. This CDR3 contains 13 residues. The CDR3 protein is CASSLSSYNEQFF. The CDR3, as DNA: TGCGCCAGCAGCCTTTCCTCCTACAATGAGCAGTTCTTC.

The V gene is TRBV4-1, the J gene TRBJ2-7, with 7 bases that match TRBD1. The J segment lost 0 bases and the V segment lost 1 base, leaving 6 bases of the junction unmatched. This CDR3 comprises 16 residues. Germline-derived CDR1 and CDR2 are MGHRA and YSYEKL. The CDR3 loop is CASSQVGRGLSYEQYF. CDR3 bases: TGCGCCAGCAGCCAAGTCGGAAGGGGGCTCTCCTACGAGCAGTACTTC.

The rearrangement joins TRBV27 to TRBJ1-2; 10 nucleotides match TRBD1. Trimming cost V 4 bases and J 0 bases; bases outside gene matches: 5. Germline assignment: CDR1 MNHEY and CDR2 SMNVEV (reference sequence). CDR3 length: 16 residues. The CDR3 nucleotides read TGTGCCAGCAGTTCCTATGGGACAGGGGCTAACTATGGCTACACCTTC. Protein product: CASSSYGTGANYGYTF.

V and J are TRBV7-8 and TRBJ1-6, with 7 bases identical to TRBD1. The V segment lost 4 bases and the J segment 5 bases; nucleotides outside the gene matches: 14. CDR1 SGHVS and CDR2 FQNEAQ come from the germline V gene. The CDR3 covers 18 residues. In DNA, the CDR3 is TGTGCCAGCAGCTACGGACAGGCCGCCACTTACGATAATTCACCCCTCCACTTT. It translates to CASSYGQAATYDNSPLHF.

With respect to this clone: The sample contains more than one DNA sequence encoding this CDR3. The chain links TRBV6-5 to TRBJ1-5; no clear D gene. Trimming shortened V by 4 bases and J by 2 bases, and 6 bases separated the two germline ends. CDR1 is MNHEY and CDR2 is SVGAGI in the germline V gene. The CDR3 covers 13 residues. Here the CDR3 reads CASSSLGNQPQHF. CDR3 DNA: TGTGCCAGCAGTTCCCTGGGCAATCAGCCCCAGCATTTT.

CDR3 bases: TGTGCCAGCAGCTTTGGGGGTGGCGATGAGCAGTTCTTC. This sequence encodes CASSFGGGDEQFF. This rearrangement joins TRBV7-6 to TRBJ2-1; D is possibly TRBD1 or TRBD2 (5 bases each). Trimming stripped 3 bases from V and 8 bases from J, with 11 bases between. The CDR3 sequence is 13 residues long. The germline CDR1 and CDR2 sequences are SGHVS and FNYEAQ. Full variable domain (remainder filled in from reference TRBV7-6 and TRBJ2-1): GAGVSQSPRYKVTKRGQDVALRCDPISGHVSLYWYRQALGQGPEFLTYFNYEAQQDKSGLPNDRFSAERPEGSISTLTIQRTEQRDSAMYRCASSFGGGDEQFFGPGTRLTVL.

A word on this clone: This same CDR3 is encoded by further DNA sequences in the sample. This sequence joins TRBV7-9 and TRBJ1-2; 10 nucleotides match TRBD1. Germline CDR1 and CDR2: SEHNR and FQNEAQ (reference sequence). V shed 3 bases, J shed 5 bases, and the junction held 0 bases outside the gene matches. The CDR3 length is 13 residues. The CDR3 loop reads CASSLGQGYGYTF. CDR3 DNA sequence: TGTGCCAGCAGCTTGGGACAGGGGTATGGCTACACCTTC.

The CDR3: CASSLGQGHLEKLFF. The CDR3 DNA reads as TGTGCCAGCTCACTAGGACAGGGTCATTTGGAAAAACTGTTTTTT. The chain recombines TRBV18 with TRBJ1-4; 8 nucleotides agree with TRBD1. Germline V gives CDR1 KGHSH, CDR2 LQKENI. V shed 4 bases and J 8 bases; nucleotides not matched to a gene: 9. This CDR3 is built from 15 residues.

The chain combines TRBV5-1 with TRBJ1-1, with TRBD1 matching over 7 bases. V trimming: 1 base; J trimming: 6 bases; junction bases outside the gene matches: 15. This CDR3 contains 17 residues. The germline gives CDR1 SGHRS, CDR2 YFSETQ. CDR3 loop: CASSLQTTGTLKAEAFF. The DNA of the CDR3 is TGCGCCAGCAGCTTGCAGACGACAGGGACATTGAAAGCTGAAGCTTTCTTT.

CDR3 nucleotide sequence: TGTGCCAGCAGCTTAGTTAGGCTGAACACCGGGGAGCTGTTTTTT. Its translation is CASSLVRLNTGELFF. V is TRBV11-2 and J is TRBJ2-2; D is ambiguous. The V end was cut by 1 base, the J end by 1 base, with 7 bases between. This CDR3 is 15 amino acids long. Germline V gene sequence: CDR1 SGHAT, CDR2 FQNNGV.

The DNA of the CDR3 is TGTGCCAGCCTGGGAACAGGGGGCTTGGATACGCAGTATTTT. Its protein product is CASLGTGGLDTQYF. The J gene is TRBJ2-3, the V gene TRBV18; 9 positions match TRBD1. This CDR3 is 14 amino acids long. The trim removed 8 bases at V and 6 bases at J, leaving 9 bases unmatched. The germline V gene has CDR1 KGHSH and CDR2 LQKENI.